The clone carrying this TCR beta chain was recorded at least ten times. These data belong to a study of early T cells in non-severe SARS-CoV-2 infection. From the 5' RACE reads, TCRdb called clonotypes with MiXCR, one entry per CDR3 protein. The sample has 25,000 or so distinct CDR3 sequences, around 6% seen once. The CDR3 spans 15 residues. Unmatched junction bases numbered 6, after V lost 5 bases and J lost 2 bases. Germline CDR1 SGHRS, CDR2 YFSETQ. Source material: whole blood. The V gene is TRBV5-1, the J gene TRBJ2-2, with 7 bases aligning to TRBD1. The sequence was obtained from an adult who was a healthcare worker with PCR-confirmed SARS-CoV-2 infection or an uninfected control (not recorded which). The CDR3 nucleotides are TGCGCCAGCAGAGCCGGACAGGCCAACACCGGGGAGCTGTTTTTT. It encodes CASRAGQANTGELFF.